The clone carrying this T cell receptor (beta chain) was detected a few times. Antigen specificity is unknown. This sample stems from a study of blood T cells in healthy people across ages. Study-wide context: Template switching picked up about one barcoded beta molecule for each two T cells.

The donors, all healthy, were Caucasians living in Russia, aged about 6 to 95. Notes on the study in general: Correlation between TCR beta diversity and naive T cell percentage was strong.

PCR was performed a second time for about 7 to 12 cycles using a sample-barcoded 5' primer and a J-beta primer mix. Carrying 12 random nucleotides, a template-switch adaptor labeled each individual cDNA molecule. TCRdb reanalysed the 5' RACE reads using MiXCR and keeps one entry per CDR3 protein. The sample holds more than 1 million distinct CDR3 sequences; 45% are singletons and the top ten take about 19%. This TCR was sampled from a woman aged 55-69 years in good health. Input material: blood.

In nucleotides, the CDR3 is TGTGCCAGCGGCGGGATTGGTGAGACCCAGTACTTC. It is translated as CASGGIGETQYF. The gene calls are TRBV28 and TRBJ2-5; perhaps TRBD2 as D (6 bases). The CDR3 totals 12 residues. The V gene's germline CDR1 is MDHEN and CDR2 SYDVKM. V was trimmed by 8 bases and J by 5 bases, leaving 12 bases between them.